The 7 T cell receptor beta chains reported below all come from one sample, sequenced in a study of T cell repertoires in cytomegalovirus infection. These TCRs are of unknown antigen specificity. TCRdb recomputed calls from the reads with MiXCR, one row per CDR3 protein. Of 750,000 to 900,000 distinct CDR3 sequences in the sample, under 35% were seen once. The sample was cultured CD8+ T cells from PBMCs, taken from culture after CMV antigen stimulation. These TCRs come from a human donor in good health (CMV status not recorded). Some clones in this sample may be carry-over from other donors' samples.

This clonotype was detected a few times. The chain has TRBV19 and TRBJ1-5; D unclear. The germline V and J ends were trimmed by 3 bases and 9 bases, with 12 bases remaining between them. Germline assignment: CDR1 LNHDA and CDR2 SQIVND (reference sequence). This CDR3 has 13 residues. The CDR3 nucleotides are TGTGCCAGTAGTATTGGGCCCACGCGGCCCCAGCATTTT. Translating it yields CASSIGPTRPQHF.

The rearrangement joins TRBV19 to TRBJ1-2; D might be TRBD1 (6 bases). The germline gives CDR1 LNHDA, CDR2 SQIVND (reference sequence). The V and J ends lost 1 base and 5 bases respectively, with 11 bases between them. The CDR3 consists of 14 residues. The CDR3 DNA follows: TGTGCCAGTAGTATAGCGGGGGCAGAATATGGCTACACCTTC. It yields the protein CASSIAGAEYGYTF. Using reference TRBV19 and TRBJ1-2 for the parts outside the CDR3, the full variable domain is DGGITQSPKYLFRKEGQNVTLSCEQNLNHDAMYWYRQDPGQGLRLIYYSQIVNDFQKGDIAEGYSVSREKKESFPLTVTSAQKNPTAFYLCASSIAGAEYGYTFGSGTRLTVV.

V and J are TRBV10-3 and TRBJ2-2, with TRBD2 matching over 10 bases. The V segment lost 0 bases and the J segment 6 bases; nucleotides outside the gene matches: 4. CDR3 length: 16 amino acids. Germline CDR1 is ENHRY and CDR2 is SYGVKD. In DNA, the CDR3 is TGTGCCATCAGTGAGTCCAGCGGGGGGGCCGCCGGGGAGCTGTTTTTT. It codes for CAISESSGGAAGELFF.

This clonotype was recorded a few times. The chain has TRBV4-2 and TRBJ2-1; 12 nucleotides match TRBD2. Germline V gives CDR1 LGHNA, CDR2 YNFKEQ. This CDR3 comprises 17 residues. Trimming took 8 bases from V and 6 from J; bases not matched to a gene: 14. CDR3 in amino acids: CASSQVTSGGLGNEQFF. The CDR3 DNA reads TGTGCCAGCTCCCAAGTAACTAGCGGGGGGTTAGGCAATGAGCAGTTCTTC.

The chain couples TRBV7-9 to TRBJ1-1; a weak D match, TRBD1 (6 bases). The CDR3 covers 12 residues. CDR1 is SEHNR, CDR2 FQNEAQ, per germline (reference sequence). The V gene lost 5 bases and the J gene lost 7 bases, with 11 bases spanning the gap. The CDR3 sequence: CASSTGSFEAFF. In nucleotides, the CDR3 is TGTGCCAGCAGCACAGGGTCATTTGAAGCTTTCTTT. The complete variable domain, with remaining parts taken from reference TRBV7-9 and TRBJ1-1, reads DTGVSQNPRHKITKRGQNVTFRCDPISEHNRLYWYRQTLGQGPEFLTYFQNEAQLEKSRLLSDRFSAERPKGSFSTLEIQRTEQGDSAMYLCASSTGSFEAFFGQGTRLTVV.

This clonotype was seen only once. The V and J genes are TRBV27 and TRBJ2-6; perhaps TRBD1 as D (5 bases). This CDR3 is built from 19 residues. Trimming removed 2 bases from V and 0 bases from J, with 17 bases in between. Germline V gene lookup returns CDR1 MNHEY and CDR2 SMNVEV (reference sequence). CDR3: CASSLRAGPRFSGANVLTF. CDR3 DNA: TGTGCCAGCAGTTTACGGGCAGGGCCTAGATTCTCTGGGGCCAACGTCCTGACTTTC.

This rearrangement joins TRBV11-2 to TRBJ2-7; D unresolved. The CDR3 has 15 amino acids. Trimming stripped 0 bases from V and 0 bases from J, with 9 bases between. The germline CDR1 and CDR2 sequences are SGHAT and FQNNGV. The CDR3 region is CASSLELPFSYEQYV. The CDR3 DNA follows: TGTGCCAGCAGCTTAGAACTACCATTCTCCTACGAGCAGTACGTC.